Listed below are T cell receptor beta chains from one sample, sequenced in a study of cytomegalovirus exposure and HLA in healthy donors. Sequencing used immunoSEQ multiplex PCR; TCRdb keeps in-frame clones, though not all of them. Of about 140,000 clones listed, approximately 85% were seen once; the top ten hold roughly 1.4%. Specimen: PBMCs. The receptors stem from a woman between 25 and 40 years old in good health and CMV-seronegative. Both conserved end residues are part of each CDR3. D genes are given only for firm matches. Clone size is stated in some rows and not others, as once, few, many or a class when expanded.

>16|-|TRBJ1-6|TRBV10-3|TRBD1
TGTGCCATCAGTGAGTCCCACACAGGGGGTAATTCACCCCTCCACTTT
CAISESHTGGNSPLHF
>15|-|TRBJ1-4|TRBV2|-
TGTGCCAGCAGCCCCGGCGGTAAAGCTAATGAAAAACTGTTTTTT
CASSPGGKANEKLFF
>15|-|TRBJ1-3|TRBV6-1|-
TGTGCCAGCAGTGGACTCATTAGCTCTGGAAACACCATATATTTT
CASSGLISSGNTIYF
>16|-|TRBJ2-3|TRBV7-6|-
TGTGCCAGCAGCTCCTCCCCCAGGGTAAGCACAGATACGCAGTATTTT
CASSSSPRVSTDTQYF
>15|-|TRBJ1-1|TRBV9|TRBD1
TGTGCCAGCAGCGCCCAGACAGGGATCAACACTGAAGCTTTCTTT
CASSAQTGINTEAFF
>16|-|TRBJ1-2|TRBV5-4|TRBD1
TGTGCCAGCAGCTTGGAAGGTTGGGGGACAGAATATGGCTACACCTTC
CASSLEGWGTEYGYTF
>16|-|TRBJ1-5|TRBV7-2|-
TGTGCCAGCAGCTTAGTGGGGGGGGGTAGCAATCAGCCCCAGCATTTT
CASSLVGGGSNQPQHF
>15|-|TRBJ1-5|TRBV2|TRBD1
TGTGCCAGCAGGGCGGACAGGGTACACAATCAGCCCCAGCATTTT
CASRADRVHNQPQHF
>13|-|TRBJ1-2|TRBV4-1|-
TGCGCCAGCAGCCAACTGTCGGGCTATGGCTACACCTTC
CASSQLSGYGYTF
>14|-|TRBJ1-2|TRBV27|TRBD1
TGTGCCAGCAGTTTAAGGGGGCCAGACTATGGCTACACCTTC
CASSLRGPDYGYTF
>13|-|TRBJ2-1|TRBV2|-
TGTGCCAGCAGTGTTTCGGGGGGCAAGGAGCAGTTCTTC
CASSVSGGKEQFF
>16|-|TRBJ2-3|TRBV19|-
TGTGCCAGTAGTTCCCCGGGGACTGACGCGACAGATACGCAGTATTTT
CASSSPGTDATDTQYF
>11|-|TRBJ1-1|TRBV19|-
TGTGCCAGTAGATCGTATACTGAAGCTTTCTTT
CASRSYTEAFF
>17|-|TRBJ2-7|TRBV5-6|TRBD2
TGTGCCAGCAGCTTGTGGTATCCGGGACTAGCGGAACGGGAGCAGTACTTC
CASSLWYPGLAEREQYF
>14|-|TRBJ2-3|TRBV18|TRBD1
TGTGCCAGCTCACCGACGACAGGGACAGATACGCAGTATTTT
CASSPTTGTDTQYF
>17|once|TRBJ1-5|TRBV2|-
TGTGCCAGCAGTGCGATTCCTACCTCTATGAGAGCGCGGCCCCAGCATTTT
CASSAIPTSMRARPQHF
>14|-|TRBJ2-7|TRBV10-3|-
TGTGCCATCAGTGAGTCAACAGGTCCCTACGAGCAGTACTTC
CAISESTGPYEQYF
>14|-|TRBJ1-2|TRBV7-9|-
TGTGCCAGCAGCTTAGGAGTTACCGACTATGGCTACACCTTC
CASSLGVTDYGYTF
>17|-|TRBJ1-6|TRBV18|TRBD1
TGTGCCAGCTCACTCTACACAGGGGGCGCAGATAATTCACCCCTCCACTTT
CASSLYTGGADNSPLHF
>15|-|TRBJ2-3|TRBV4-2|TRBD2
TGTGCCAGCAGCCAAGCGACTAGCCACGCAGATACGCAGTATTTT
CASSQATSHADTQYF
>16|-|TRBJ1-5|TRBV4-3|-
TGCGCCAGCAGCCCCCCCGGCCCAGGGCGAAGACAGCCCCAGCATTTT
CASSPPGPGRRQPQHF
>18|-|TRBJ2-6|TRBV5-1|-
TGCGCCAGCAGCTTGGTACGCGGGGCTAACTCTGGGGCCAACGTCCTGACTTTC
CASSLVRGANSGANVLTF
>15|-|TRBJ1-6|TRBV6-5|-
TGTGCCAGCAGTTACTCCACAGGGTTAGAGTCACCCCTCCACTTT
CASSYSTGLESPLHF
>17|-|TRBJ2-7|TRBV7-2|TRBD2
TGTGCCAGCAGCTTAGTCGGAATTAGCGGGGGGGCCTACGAGCAGTACTTC
CASSLVGISGGAYEQYF
>15|-|TRBJ1-1|TRBV5-1|TRBD1
TGCGCCAGCAGCACCCCCGGGACAGGGCGGAATGAAGCTTTCTTT
CASSTPGTGRNEAFF
>15|-|TRBJ1-3|TRBV4-3|TRBD1
TGCGCCAGCAGCCCAACAGGGGGCTCTGGAAACACCATATATTTT
CASSPTGGSGNTIYF
>14|-|TRBJ2-3|TRBV5-1|-
TGCGCCAGCAGCTTCGGGATAGCATCAGATACGCAGTATTTT
CASSFGIASDTQYF
>16|-|TRBJ1-6|TRBV5-6|TRBD1
TGTGCCAGCAGCGAGGACAGGGGCAGGAATAATTCACCCCTCCACTTT
CASSEDRGRNNSPLHF
>13|-|TRBJ1-4|TRBV19|-
TGTGCCAGTAGTATAGTCTGGGAGGAAAAACTGTTTTTT
CASSIVWEEKLFF
>15|-|TRBJ1-2|TRBV4-1|TRBD1
TGCGCCAGCAGCCTACCGGGACAGAGCAACTATGGCTACACCTTC
CASSLPGQSNYGYTF
>13|-|TRBJ1-1|TRBV5-4|-
TGTGCCAGCAGCTTGGTGACAAGCACTGAAGCTTTCTTT
CASSLVTSTEAFF